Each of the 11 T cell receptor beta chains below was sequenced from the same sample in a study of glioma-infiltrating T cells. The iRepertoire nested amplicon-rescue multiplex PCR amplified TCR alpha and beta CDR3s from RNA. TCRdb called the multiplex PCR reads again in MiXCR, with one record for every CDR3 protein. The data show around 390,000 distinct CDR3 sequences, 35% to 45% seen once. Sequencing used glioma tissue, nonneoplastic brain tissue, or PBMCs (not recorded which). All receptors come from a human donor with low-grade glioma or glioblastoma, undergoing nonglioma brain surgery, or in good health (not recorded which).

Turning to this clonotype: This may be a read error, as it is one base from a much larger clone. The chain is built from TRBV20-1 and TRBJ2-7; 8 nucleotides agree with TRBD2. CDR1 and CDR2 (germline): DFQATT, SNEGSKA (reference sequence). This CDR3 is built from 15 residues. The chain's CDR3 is CSAREGWGLVVEQCF. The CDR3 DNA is TGCAGTGCTAGAGAGGGCTGGGGACTAGTAGTTGAGCAGTGCTTC.

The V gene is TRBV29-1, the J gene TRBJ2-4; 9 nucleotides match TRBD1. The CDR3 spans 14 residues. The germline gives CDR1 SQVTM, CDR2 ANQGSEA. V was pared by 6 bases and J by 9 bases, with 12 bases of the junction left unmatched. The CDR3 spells CSVATGTGMVIQYF. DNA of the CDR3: TGCAGCGTCGCGACCGGGACAGGGATGGTCATTCAGTACTTC.

The CDR3 spells CASSFSPGQGPSYEQYF. CDR3 bases: TGTGCCAGCAGTTTCTCACCGGGGCAGGGACCTTCCTACGAGCAGTACTTC. V gene TRBV28 combines with J gene TRBJ2-7, with D perhaps assigned TRBD1 or TRBD2 (5 bases each). Looked up from germline, CDR1 is MDHEN and CDR2 is SYDVKM. Trimming removed 3 bases from V and 1 base from J, with 19 bases in between. This CDR3 has 17 amino acids.

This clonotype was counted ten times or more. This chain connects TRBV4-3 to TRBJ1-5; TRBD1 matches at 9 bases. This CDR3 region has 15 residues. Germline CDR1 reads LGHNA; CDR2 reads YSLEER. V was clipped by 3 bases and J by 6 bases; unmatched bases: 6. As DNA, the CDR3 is TGCGCCAGCAGCCACGGGACAGGGCATGGTCAGCCCCAGCATTTT. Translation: CASSHGTGHGQPQHF.

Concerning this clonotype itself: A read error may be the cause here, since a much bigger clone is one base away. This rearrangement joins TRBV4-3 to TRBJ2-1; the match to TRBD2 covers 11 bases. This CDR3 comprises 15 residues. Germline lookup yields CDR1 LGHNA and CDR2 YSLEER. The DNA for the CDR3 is TGCGCCAGCAGCCAGGGACTAGCGGACTACGATGAGCAGTTCTTC. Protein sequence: CASSQGLADYDEQFF.

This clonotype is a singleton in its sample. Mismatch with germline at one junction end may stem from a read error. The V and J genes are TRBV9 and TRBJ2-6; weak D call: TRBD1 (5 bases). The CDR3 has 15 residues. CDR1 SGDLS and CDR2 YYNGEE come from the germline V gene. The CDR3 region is CASSVGDSGANVLSF. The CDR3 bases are TGTGCCAGCAGCGTCGGCGACTCTGGGGCCAACGTCCTGAGTTTC.

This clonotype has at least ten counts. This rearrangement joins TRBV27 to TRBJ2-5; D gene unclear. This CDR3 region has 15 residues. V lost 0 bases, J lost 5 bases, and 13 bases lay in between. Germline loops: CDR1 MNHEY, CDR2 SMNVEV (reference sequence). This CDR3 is CASSLSVLGSETQYF. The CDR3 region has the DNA TGTGCCAGCAGTTTATCGGTCCTCGGTTCGGAGACCCAGTACTTC.

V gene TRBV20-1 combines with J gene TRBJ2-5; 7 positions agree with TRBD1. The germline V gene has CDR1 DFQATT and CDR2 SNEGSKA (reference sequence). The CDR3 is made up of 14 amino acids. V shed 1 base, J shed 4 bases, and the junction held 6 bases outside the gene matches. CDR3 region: CSARATGAGETQYF. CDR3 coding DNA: TGCAGTGCTAGAGCTACAGGGGCGGGAGAGACCCAGTACTTC.

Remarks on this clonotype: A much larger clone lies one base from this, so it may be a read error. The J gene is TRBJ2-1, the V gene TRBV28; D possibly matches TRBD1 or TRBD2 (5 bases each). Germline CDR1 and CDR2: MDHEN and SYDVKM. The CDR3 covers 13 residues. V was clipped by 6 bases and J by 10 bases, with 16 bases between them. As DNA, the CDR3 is TGTGCCAGCAGCACCGGGACCACCTACGAGCAGTTCTTC. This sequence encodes CASSTGTTYEQFF. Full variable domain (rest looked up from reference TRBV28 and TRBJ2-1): DVKVTQSSRYLVKRTGEKVFLECVQDMDHENMFWYRQDPGLGLRLIYFSYDVKMKEKGDIPEGYSVSREKKERFSLILESASTNQTSMYLCASSTGTTYEQFFGPGTRLTVL.

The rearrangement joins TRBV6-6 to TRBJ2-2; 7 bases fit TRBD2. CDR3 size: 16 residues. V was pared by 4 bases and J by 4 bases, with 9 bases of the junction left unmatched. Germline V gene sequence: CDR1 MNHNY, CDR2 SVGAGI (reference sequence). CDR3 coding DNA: TGTGCCAGCAGTTGGCTAGCGGATAGAACCACCGGGGAGCTGTTTTTT. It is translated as CASSWLADRTTGELFF.

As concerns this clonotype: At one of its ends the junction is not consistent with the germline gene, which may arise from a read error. The CDR3 loop is CSARIYGAGGSYERYF. The CDR3 DNA reads as TGCAGTGCTAGAATTTACGGGGCAGGGGGAAGCTACGAGCGGTACTTC. The J gene is TRBJ2-7, the V gene TRBV20-1; TRBD1 agrees at 7 bases. The CDR3 contains 16 residues. Per germline, CDR1 DFQATT and CDR2 SNEGSKA (reference sequence).